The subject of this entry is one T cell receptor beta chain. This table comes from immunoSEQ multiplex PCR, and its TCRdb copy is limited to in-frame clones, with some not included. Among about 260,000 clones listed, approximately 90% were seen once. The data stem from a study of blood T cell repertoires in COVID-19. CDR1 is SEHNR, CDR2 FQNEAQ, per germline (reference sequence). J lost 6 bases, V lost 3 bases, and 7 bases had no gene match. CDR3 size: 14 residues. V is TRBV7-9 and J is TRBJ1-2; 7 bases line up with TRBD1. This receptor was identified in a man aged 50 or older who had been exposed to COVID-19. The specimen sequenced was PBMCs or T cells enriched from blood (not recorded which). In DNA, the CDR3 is TGTGCCAGCAGCTTGAGACAGGGTGCCCATGGCTACACCTTC. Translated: CASSLRQGAHGYTF.